The 16 T cell receptor beta chains in this list originate from one sample, sequenced in a study of blood T cells in healthy people across ages. Sample-barcoded 5' priming and a J-beta primer mix drove a second PCR of 7 to 11 cycles. TCRdb ran MiXCR on the 5' RACE reads and lists one entry per CDR3 protein. The sample has around 870,000 distinct CDR3 sequences, 29% seen once; the top ten hold roughly 17%. Sequenced material: blood. The receptors derive from a woman of 80 years or more in good health.

This clonotype was seen repeatedly, ten times or more. The CDR3: CASSRNSGTATYEQYF. The CDR3 bases are TGTGCCAGCAGCCGAAACTCCGGGACAGCTACCTACGAGCAGTACTTC. This rearrangement joins TRBV7-8 to TRBJ2-7, with 7 nucleotides matching TRBD1. J was trimmed by 2 bases and V by 5 bases; bases with no gene match: 12. The CDR3 loop spans 16 amino acids. Germline assignment: CDR1 SGHVS and CDR2 FQNEAQ. The full variable domain, rest sourced from reference TRBV7-8 and TRBJ2-7, is GAGVSQSPRYKVAKRGQDVALRCDPISGHVSLFWYQQALGQGPEFLTYFQNEAQLDKSGLPSDRFFAERPEGSVSTLKIQRTQQEDSAVYLCASSRNSGTATYEQYFGPGTRLTVT.

Many counts were recorded for this clonotype. The chain recombines TRBV4-3 with TRBJ2-5; TRBD2 matches 7 bases. The CDR3 runs 17 residues. CDR1 and CDR2 (germline): LGHNA, YSLEER. V was clipped by 0 bases and J by 0 bases; unmatched bases: 7. This chain's CDR3 is CASSQEATAGYQETQYF. For the CDR3, the DNA is TGCGCCAGCAGCCAAGAAGCTACAGCGGGGTACCAAGAGACCCAGTACTTC.

This chain connects TRBV28 to TRBJ1-2, with D tentatively TRBD1 (5 bases). V lost 8 bases to trimming and J lost 7 bases, with 20 bases between them. Germline lookup yields CDR1 MDHEN and CDR2 SYDVKM. CDR3 size: 14 residues. CDR3 sequence reads: CASRSGRASIGYTF. For the CDR3, the DNA is TGTGCCAGCCGCTCGGGACGGGCTTCTATTGGCTACACCTTC.

V usage is TRBV3-1 and J usage is TRBJ1-2, with 7 bases identical to TRBD1. The CDR3 length is 16 residues. V shed 4 bases, J shed 3 bases, and the junction held 11 bases outside the gene matches. Germline CDR1 LGHDT, CDR2 YNNKEL (reference sequence). Written as DNA, the CDR3 is TGTGCCAGCAGCCCTCCAGGACAGGTAGTAGACTATGGCTACACCTTC. This encodes CASSPPGQVVDYGYTF.

The chain combines TRBV12-3 or TRBV12-4 with TRBJ2-3, with D possibly being TRBD2 (6 bases). The V gene lost 7 bases and the J gene lost 4 bases, with 12 bases spanning the gap. CDR3 size: 13 residues. The CDR3 is CASTEGRADTQYF. CDR3 in DNA: TGTGCCAGCACGGAGGGTAGAGCAGATACGCAGTATTTT.

The chain uses TRBV7-2 and TRBJ2-2, with 11 positions matching TRBD2. The germline V gene encodes CDR1 SGHTA and CDR2 FQGNSA. J gave up 5 bases and V 5 bases, and 10 bases lay outside the gene matches. The CDR3 length is 17 residues. In DNA, the CDR3 is TGTGCCAGCAGCCGTAGCGGGGGGGCGGCGTTGACCGGGGAGCTGTTTTTT. The encoded protein is CASSRSGGAALTGELFF.

This clonotype showed up just a few times. This may come from a read error, since a much larger clone is one base off. This sequence joins TRBV11-2 and TRBJ2-4; D is unclear. The CDR3 sequence is 14 residues long. CDR1 SGHAT and CDR2 FQNNGV come from the germline V gene. CDR3 sequence: CVSSLAGLGNIQYF. In DNA form, the CDR3 reads TGTGTCAGCAGCTTAGCCGGGTTGGGAAACATTCAGTACTTC.

This clonotype has only a few counts. A much larger clone is a single base away; this may be a read error. V is TRBV15 and J is TRBJ2-1; the D gene is possibly TRBD1 (6 bases). The closer fit of TRBJ2-7 to the DNA end suggests the J call may be wrong. There are 16 residues in the CDR3. CDR1 and CDR2 from the germline V gene are LNHNV and YYDKDF (reference sequence). This chain's CDR3 is CATSRERTAAYNEQYF. The CDR3, as DNA: TGTGCCACCAGCAGGGAACGGACAGCCGCCTACAATGAGCAGTACTTC.

V usage is TRBV6-2 or TRBV6-3 and J usage is TRBJ2-3, with TRBD1 identical over 7 bases. The V gene's germline CDR1 is MNHEY and CDR2 SVGEGT. V lost 6 bases, J lost 8 bases, and 20 bases stayed unmatched. The CDR3 spans 17 residues. The CDR3 DNA reads TGTGCCAGCAGACGGCCCCAACAGGGGCTTGGCTCAGGTACGCAGTATTTT. Translation gives CASRRPQQGLGSGTQYF.

Turning to this clonotype: Just one base apart from a much larger clone, this may be a read error. V is TRBV27 and J is TRBJ1-1; D gene unclear. This CDR3 has 13 amino acids. Germline V CDR1 and CDR2: MNHEY, SMNVEV (reference sequence). This chain's CDR3 is CAAKTRQHTEASF. CDR3 sequence (DNA): TGTGCCGCCAAGACCCGGCAACACACTGAAGCTTCCTTT.

The chain has TRBV5-4 and TRBJ2-1, with 9 bases matching TRBD1. CDR3 length: 15 residues. V lost 0 bases, J lost 8 bases, and 6 bases stayed unmatched. Germline V gene sequence: CDR1 SGHNT, CDR2 YYREEE (reference sequence). In DNA form, the CDR3 reads TGTGCCAGCAGCTTGGGGGGGACAGGGATCGATGAGCAGTTCTTC. Its translation: CASSLGGTGIDEQFF.

This sequence joins TRBV3-1 and TRBJ2-2; D unresolved. Germline assignment: CDR1 LGHDT and CDR2 YNNKEL (reference sequence). The CDR3 totals 12 residues. Trimming took 5 bases from V and 7 from J, leaving 8 bases between them. In DNA form, the CDR3 reads TGTGCCAGCAGCGCCTGGGGCGGGGAGCTGTTTTTT. It encodes CASSAWGGELFF. The full variable domain, with the rest looked up from reference TRBV3-1 and TRBJ2-2, is DTAVSQTPKYLVTQMGNDKSIKCEQNLGHDTMYWYKQDSKKFLKIMFSYNNKELIINETVPNRFSPKSPDKAHLNLHINSLELGDSAVYFCASSAWGGELFFGEGSRLTVL.

In its sample, this clonotype was seen many times. This chain joins TRBV4-3 and TRBJ2-1; TRBD2 matches 13 bases. With V trimmed by 0 bases and J by 0 bases, 11 bases remained unmatched. CDR3 length equals 21 residues. Per the germline V gene, CDR1 is LGHNA and CDR2 is YSLEER. CDR3 bases: TGCGCCAGCAGCCAAGAAGGTTCGGGACTAGCGGGGCCCGCCTCCTACAATGAGCAGTTCTTC. Translating it yields CASSQEGSGLAGPASYNEQFF.

On this clonotype: A single base separates this from a much larger clone, so it may be a read error. The CDR3 sequence is CASSLGVRAGCTF. CDR3 DNA: TGTGCCAGCAGTTTGGGGGTAAGGGCTGGCTGCACCTTC. V and J are TRBV12-3 or TRBV12-4 and TRBJ1-2; the D gene is possibly TRBD1 (5 bases). The CDR3 extends over 13 amino acids.

This clonotype was detected a few times. This rearrangement joins TRBV5-6 to TRBJ2-5; D tentatively fits TRBD1 or TRBD2 (5 bases each). The closer fit of TRBJ2-4 to the DNA end suggests the J call may be wrong. Germline V gene lookup returns CDR1 SGHDT and CDR2 YYEEEE. The CDR3 is made up of 14 amino acids. In DNA form, the CDR3 reads TGTGCCAGCAGCTTTTACGGGGCGACAAACATTCAGTACTTC. Protein sequence: CASSFYGATNIQYF.

This clonotype was seen once. V and J are TRBV6-5 and TRBJ2-7; TRBD2 might be the D (7 bases). The CDR3 is made up of 16 amino acids. The germline V gene encodes CDR1 MNHEY and CDR2 SVGAGI. V was trimmed by 0 bases and J by 0 bases, leaving 12 bases between them. In DNA, the CDR3 is TGTGCCAGCAGTTACTCGGCGGGGGCGAGCTCCTACGAGCAGTACTTC. Protein product: CASSYSAGASSYEQYF.